This T cell receptor beta chain was sequenced in a study of spatial heterogeneity in lung cancer. There are 14 residues in the CDR3. Germline CDR1 and CDR2: SGDLS and YYNGEE. Deletions cut 6 bases from V and 8 bases from J, with 18 bases between. TCRdb processed the 5' RACE reads anew with MiXCR; each CDR3 protein has one entry. The sample contains about 94,000 distinct CDR3 sequences, less than 20% of which appear only once. Time point defined: blood at routine non-recurrence follow-up after resection. Unsorted samples of tumor, nontumor lung or frozen PBMC had their whole RNA sequenced. Only a few counts were recorded for this clonotype.

Sequences were derived from PBMCs, sampled at follow-up. The TCR sequence derives from a male donor with early-stage non-small cell lung cancer. The chain is built from TRBV9 and TRBJ2-1; D remains unclear. The CDR3 loop is CASTPSPVIYEQFF. In nucleotides, the CDR3 is TGTGCCAGCACCCCCTCCCCCGTGATTTATGAGCAGTTCTTC.